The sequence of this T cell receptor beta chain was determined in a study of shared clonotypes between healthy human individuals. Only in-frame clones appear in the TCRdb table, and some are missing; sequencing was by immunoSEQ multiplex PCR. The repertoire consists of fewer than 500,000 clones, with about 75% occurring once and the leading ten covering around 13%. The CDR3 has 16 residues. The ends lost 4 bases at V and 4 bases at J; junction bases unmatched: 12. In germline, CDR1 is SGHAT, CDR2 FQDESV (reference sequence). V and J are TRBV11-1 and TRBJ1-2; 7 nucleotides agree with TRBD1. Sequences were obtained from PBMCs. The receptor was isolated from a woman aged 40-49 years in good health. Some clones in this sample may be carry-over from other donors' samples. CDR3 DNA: TGTGCCAGCAGCTCATCCGGGACAGCGGCCAGCTATGGCTACACCTTC. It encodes CASSSSGTAASYGYTF.